Presented here are 25 T cell receptor beta chains from one specimen sequenced in a study of blood T cell repertoires in COVID-19. Some clones are missing from TCRdb's copy, which holds only in-frame ones; the method was immunoSEQ multiplex PCR. In the table there are about 80,000 clones, approximately 79% of which are singletons. The specimen was peripheral blood. These receptors were taken from a man aged 65 to 79 with active or convalescent COVID-19.

The chain is built from TRBV28 and TRBJ2-5; D is undetermined. CDR3 length: 14 amino acids. V gave up 6 bases and J gave up 2 bases, with 13 bases separating them. CDR1 MDHEN and CDR2 SYDVKM come from the germline V gene. CDR3 in amino acids: CASSDPGRQETQYF. The CDR3 DNA sequence: TGTGCCAGCAGCGACCCGGGTCGTCAAGAGACCCAGTACTTC.

The chain uses TRBV11-2 and TRBJ1-4; no clear D gene. The V gene lost 1 base and the J gene lost 5 bases, with 11 bases spanning the gap. CDR3 length: 15 amino acids. The germline CDR1 and CDR2 sequences are SGHAT and FQNNGV. The CDR3 DNA reads TGTGCCAGCAGCTTAGGATTAAGCGGCAATGAAAAACTGTTTTTT. It translates to CASSLGLSGNEKLFF. Complete variable domain (other parts from reference TRBV11-2 and TRBJ1-4): EAGVAQSPRYKIIEKRQSVAFWCNPISGHATLYWYQQILGQGPKLLIQFQNNGVVDDSQLPKDRFSAERLKGVDSTLKIQPAKLEDSAVYLCASSLGLSGNEKLFFGSGTQLSVL.

The rearrangement links TRBV18 to TRBJ2-2; possible D gene TRBD2, 6 bases. Trimming left V 5 bases short and J 4 bases short, with 26 bases between. Per germline, CDR1 KGHSH and CDR2 LQKENI. The CDR3 totals 19 residues. DNA for the CDR3: TGTGCCAGCTCAAGGACGGGAGAGCGGGCCACCCCGGGCACCGGGGAGCTGTTTTTT. Its protein product is CASSRTGERATPGTGELFF. Variable domain in full (rest from reference TRBV18 and TRBJ2-2): NAGVMQNPRHLVRRRGQEARLRCSPMKGHSHVYWYRQLPEEGLKFMVYLQKENIIDESGMPKERFSAEFPKEGPSILRIQQVVRGDSAAYFCASSRTGERATPGTGELFFGEGSRLTVL.

J is TRBJ2-3 and V is TRBV5-1; 7 nucleotides align to TRBD2. The CDR3 covers 16 residues. Germline trimming cut 4 bases from V and 1 base from J; bases unmatched to any gene: 9. Per the germline V gene, CDR1 is SGHRS and CDR2 is YFSETQ. The DNA for the CDR3 is TGCGCCAGCAGCACGGGCCGGGCGGGGGGCACAGATACGCAGTATTTT. As protein: CASSTGRAGGTDTQYF.

This chain connects TRBV2 to TRBJ1-5; D unresolved. Germline assignment: CDR1 SNHLY and CDR2 FYNNEI. V lost 1 base to trimming and J lost 5 bases, with 9 bases between them. This CDR3 is 14 amino acids long. The CDR3 sequence: CASSEVSEYQPQHF. The CDR3 nucleotides read TGTGCCAGCAGTGAAGTGTCAGAATATCAGCCCCAGCATTTT.

The chain has TRBV10-1 and TRBJ2-5, with 13 bases aligning to TRBD2. The CDR3 covers 15 residues. V dropped 6 bases and J dropped 3; count of bases not matched to a gene: 4. Germline V gene data show CDR1 as WNHNN and CDR2 as SYGVQD (reference sequence). The CDR3, as DNA: TGCGCCAGCAGCCCCGGACTAGCGGGGGAAGAGACCCAGTACTTC. It translates to CASSPGLAGEETQYF.

The rearrangement uses TRBV5-1 and TRBJ1-2; the match to TRBD1 covers 8 bases. Germline CDR1 reads SGHRS; CDR2 reads YFSETQ. The trim removed 4 bases at V and 2 bases at J, leaving 7 bases unmatched. This CDR3 is 15 amino acids long. DNA of the CDR3: TGCGCCAGCAGCAGAACAGGGGGTGTCAACTATGGCTACACCTTC. Its translation: CASSRTGGVNYGYTF. Full variable domain (rest looked up from reference TRBV5-1 and TRBJ1-2): KAGVTQTPRYLIKTRGQQVTLSCSPISGHRSVSWYQQTPGQGLQFLFEYFSETQRNKGNFPGRFSGRQFSNSRSEMNVSTLELGDSALYLCASSRTGGVNYGYTFGSGTRLTVV.

This clone was recorded only once. The V gene is TRBV6-5, the J gene TRBJ1-4, with 8 bases identical to TRBD1. CDR1 is MNHEY and CDR2 is SVGAGI in the germline V gene. This CDR3 comprises 14 residues. V was clipped by 6 bases and J by 6 bases; unmatched bases: 6. DNA of the CDR3: TGTGCCAGCAGCTTGGACAGGGACTATGAAAAACTGTTTTTT. Amino acid sequence: CASSLDRDYEKLFF.

This chain links TRBV11-1 with TRBJ1-1; a weak D match, TRBD1 (5 bases). Per germline, CDR1 SGHAT and CDR2 FQDESV (reference sequence). Trimming took 3 bases from V and 0 from J, leaving 14 bases between them. This CDR3 contains 16 residues. CDR3 loop: CASSLLQADLNTEAFF. In DNA form, the CDR3 reads TGTGCCAGCAGCTTGTTACAGGCGGATTTGAACACTGAAGCTTTCTTT. Combining the CDR3 with reference TRBV11-1 and TRBJ1-1 gives the whole variable domain EAEVAQSPRYKITEKSQAVAFWCDPISGHATLYWYRQILGQGPELLVQFQDESVVDDSQLPKDRFSAERLKGVDSTLKIQPAELGDSAMYLCASSLLQADLNTEAFFGQGTRLTVV.

This clone was detected once. The chain is built from TRBV28 and TRBJ2-3; the match to TRBD2 covers 10 bases. From germline, CDR1 is MDHEN and CDR2 SYDVKM. V lost 6 bases to trimming and J lost 4 bases; unmatched junction nucleotides: 7. The CDR3 runs to 15 residues. CDR3 sequence reads: CASRKAGGFADTQYF. The DNA of the CDR3 is TGTGCCAGCAGAAAAGCGGGGGGGTTTGCAGATACGCAGTATTTT.

The genes are TRBV6-6 and TRBJ1-2; 7 bases are shared with TRBD1. V gave up 7 bases and J gave up 4 bases; unmatched junction bases: 12. Germline V gene sequence: CDR1 MNHNY, CDR2 SVGAGI (reference sequence). CDR3 length: 15 amino acids. The CDR3 here is CASTLTLGQTYGYTF. In DNA, the CDR3 is TGTGCCAGCACCCTAACCCTGGGACAGACCTATGGCTACACCTTC.

The chain is built from TRBV5-4 and TRBJ2-3; a possible D gene is TRBD2 (5 bases). Trimming shortened V by 0 bases and J by 0 bases, and 5 bases separated the two germline ends. The length of the CDR3 is 14 residues. Germline assignment: CDR1 SGHNT and CDR2 YYREEE (reference sequence). DNA for the CDR3: TGTGCCAGCAGCTTGGCGGGAAGCACAGATACGCAGTATTTT. It is translated as CASSLAGSTDTQYF.

The V call is TRBV10-3, the J call TRBJ2-7; TRBD2 agrees at 7 bases. V was clipped by 6 bases and J by 3 bases; unmatched bases: 5. Germline-derived CDR1 and CDR2 are ENHRY and SYGVKD. This CDR3 contains 13 residues. CDR3 sequence reads: CAISPSGGYEQYF. In DNA, the CDR3 is TGTGCCATCAGCCCATCGGGGGGCTACGAGCAGTACTTC.

This clone was detected only a few times. The chain recombines TRBV10-2 with TRBJ2-7; perhaps TRBD1 as D (6 bases). This CDR3 is 13 amino acids long. Germline lookup yields CDR1 WSHSY and CDR2 SAAADI. Trimming removed 7 bases from V and 0 bases from J, with 10 bases in between. This CDR3 is CASTHRDSYEQYF. Here the CDR3 DNA reads TGCGCCAGCACTCACAGGGACTCCTACGAGCAGTACTTC.

The gene calls are TRBV7-9 and TRBJ2-7, with TRBD1 identical over 9 bases. The CDR3 is 16 amino acids. The V gene end was trimmed by 5 bases and the J gene end by 1 base; junction bases not matched to a gene: 9. Looked up from germline, CDR1 is SEHNR and CDR2 is FQNEAQ (reference sequence). The CDR3 DNA sequence: TGTGCCAGCAGCGATAATGTACAGGGGGCTTCCTACGAGCAGTACTTC. Translation gives CASSDNVQGASYEQYF.

This chain uses TRBV2 with TRBJ1-5, with TRBD1 as a possible D gene (5 bases). The CDR3 contains 14 residues. Trimming removed 8 bases from V and 9 bases from J, with 20 bases in between. In germline, CDR1 is SNHLY, CDR2 FYNNEI. The CDR3 coding sequence is TGTGCCAGCTGCCTGAGGACGGGGGTTGGGCCCCAGCATTTT. Protein sequence: CASCLRTGVGPQHF.

CDR3 bases: TGTGCCAGCGACAGCAACTATGGCTACACCTTC. Its translation is CASDSNYGYTF. This rearrangement joins TRBV28 to TRBJ1-2; tentative D call: TRBD1 (5 bases). Germline CDR1 reads MDHEN; CDR2 reads SYDVKM. This CDR3 is 11 amino acids long. V was shortened by 8 bases and J by 2 bases, with 6 bases between the two germline ends.

The chain carries TRBV2 and TRBJ2-1, with 7 bases lining up with TRBD2. CDR1 SNHLY and CDR2 FYNNEI come from the germline V gene. The CDR3 is 14 amino acids. J was trimmed by 8 bases and V by 2 bases; bases with no gene match: 6. CDR3 in amino acids: CASSESLGRYEQFF. The CDR3 coding sequence is TGTGCCAGCAGTGAATCTCTCGGGAGGTATGAGCAGTTCTTC.

The chain carries TRBV7-7 and TRBJ2-5; 11 bases fit TRBD1. The germline gives CDR1 SSHAT, CDR2 FNYEAQ (reference sequence). V lost 5 bases to trimming and J lost 5 bases; unmatched junction nucleotides: 4. This CDR3 region has 14 residues. The CDR3 nucleotides read TGTGCCAGCAGCCCCGGGACAGGGGGGGAGACCCAGTACTTC. This codes for CASSPGTGGETQYF.

V usage is TRBV2 and J usage is TRBJ2-2, with TRBD2 identical over 10 bases. V lost 5 bases and J lost 1; bases outside the gene matches: 4. CDR3 length equals 16 residues. Germline V gene lookup returns CDR1 SNHLY and CDR2 FYNNEI. Here the CDR3 reads CASSSQRGGNTGELFF. The CDR3 DNA reads as TGTGCCAGCAGTTCCCAGCGGGGGGGGAACACCGGGGAGCTGTTTTTT.

V gene TRBV5-1 combines with J gene TRBJ2-1; tentatively, D is TRBD1 (6 bases). The CDR3 runs 12 residues. Per germline, CDR1 SGHRS and CDR2 YFSETQ. Between the trimmed V and J ends, which lost 2 bases and 7 bases, there was a span of 7 bases. Written as DNA, the CDR3 is TGCGCCAGCAGCTTCGACAGGAATGAGCAGTTCTTC. Translated: CASSFDRNEQFF.

This chain links TRBV10-3 with TRBJ1-6, with 9 positions matching TRBD1. Germline CDR1 ENHRY, CDR2 SYGVKD. The CDR3 totals 15 residues. V shed 6 bases and J 5 bases; nucleotides not matched to a gene: 5. The DNA of the CDR3 is TGTGCCATCAGCACCCGGGACAGGGATAATTCACCCCTCCACTTT. Residues: CAISTRDRDNSPLHF.

This clone occurred once. The CDR3 loop reads CTQPRQTLQGPYNEQFF. The CDR3 DNA is TGCACCCAGCCCAGACAGACCCTGCAAGGGCCCTACAATGAGCAGTTCTTC. This chain joins TRBV29-1 and TRBJ2-1, with D possibly matching TRBD1 (5 bases). This CDR3 is 17 amino acids long. Germline CDR1 SQVTM, CDR2 ANQGSEA.

This chain uses TRBV6-5 with TRBJ1-2; 7 bases match TRBD1. There are 14 residues in the CDR3. Germline CDR1 MNHEY, CDR2 SVGAGI. V lost 6 bases to trimming and J lost 5 bases; unmatched junction nucleotides: 9. CDR3 sequence: CASSPDRQLYGYTF. Here the CDR3 DNA reads TGTGCCAGCAGCCCGGACAGGCAGCTTTATGGCTACACCTTC.

As concerns this clone: The junction departs from germline at one end; a sequencing error may be responsible. The chain employs TRBV6-5 and TRBJ2-2, with 11 bases matching TRBD1. CDR1 is MNHEY and CDR2 is SVGAGI in the germline V gene. This CDR3 is 14 amino acids long. The CDR3 reads CVSRGTGGIGELFF. The CDR3 DNA follows: TGTGTCAGCCGAGGGACAGGGGGAATCGGGGAGCTGTTTTTT.